This paragraph reports one T cell receptor (beta chain). It lacks a known antigen. No base-level quality is on record; no much larger clone is a single base apart. The sample belongs to a study of shared clonotypes between healthy human individuals (dated by TCRdb to the early 2020s). A note on the overall study: Three men and two women, aged 18 to 49 years, made up the cohort. For each donor, three plates each were used for CD4 naive and CD4 memory, two plates were used for CD8 naive, and one plate was used for CD8 memory. Different laboratories and diverse techniques were used to prepare libraries and sequence TCR repertoires, to increase sequencing depth and limit assay-specific biases. Between about 0.8 and 9 billion PBMCs per donor were obtained by leukapheresis. To estimate repertoire size and how much clonotypes are shared between individuals, the study performed deep sequencing of blood TCR repertoires from a few healthy adults.

Healthy HIV-negative adults with no recently reported acute infections or vaccinations were included as donors. Only Caucasian adults living in Nashville, Tennessee, USA were represented among the donors. The CD8 memory samples were a combination of magnetically selected CD45RO+ cells and CCR7-negative CD45RA+ effector memory (TemRA) cells. After blood collection by leukapheresis, PBMCs were isolated using Ficoll-Histopaque density gradient centrifugation and then cryopreserved in the vapor phase of liquid nitrogen. Analytical flow cytometry was used to check the purity and quantity of every magnetically sorted T cell population. Genomic DNA was isolated from each sorted fraction and quantified by UV absorbance on a Nanodrop 2000c. Using the deep immunoSEQ assay, TCR CDR3 regions were amplified from genomic DNA by multiplex PCR. Extracted genomic DNA from each cell subset was distributed evenly across all wells of several immunoSEQ 96-well plates, and each plate was treated as a replicate. For sorted subsets, each replicate PCR was loaded with 150 to 250 ng genomic DNA, equivalent to 30,000 to 35,000 T cell genomes. Purified libraries were measured with a Qubit 3.0 fluorometer, size-checked on a Bioanalyzer 2100, and measured again with the KAPA Library Quantification kit. Every immunoSEQ 96-well plate was sequenced on a dedicated single-read 150-cycle Illumina NextSeq 550 flow cell. For the original study's pipeline: Because only junctional sequences without quality scores were contained in the immunoSEQ output, filtering matching that applied to full-length reads could not be performed. To assign V/J genes and CDR3, sequences were annotated using PyIR, a Python wrapper for IgBLAST v1.9, with IMGT germline references. Reads with weak V/J assignments (E-value above 1e-6), missing CDR3, stop codons, out-of-frame junctions, or ambiguous translated residues were removed. V3J clonotypes were defined by identical inferred V gene, J gene, and CDR3 amino acid sequence. The percentage overlap between two repertoires was calculated by dividing the number of shared unique clonotypes by the size of the smaller repertoire. Three approaches were used to assess repertoire richness: RTK rarefaction, the Chao1 estimator, and Recon v2.1 estimates of unobserved clonotypes. Generation probabilities were computed with OLGA for all TCRbeta clonotypes obtained by the gDNA method from four donors. TCRdb took over this immuneACCESS table, retaining in-frame rearrangements with V and J assigned. Such tables are incomplete; in checked studies, under half of the missing clones stem from an unresolved V gene, and the remainder is unexplained. D and trimming come from the DNA, and the V and J calls and clone size come from that table. This sample holds roughly 700,000 clones; less than 95% were observed only once. About 33% of the sample belongs to the ten largest clones.

What the work shows at the level of the full study, not this receptor alone: Across a handful of donors, approximately 4.6% of naive CD4, approximately 4% of naive CD8, approximately 2.5% of memory CD4, and 0.4% of memory CD8 clonotypes were shared. Incomplete sequencing was indicated by rarefaction of sorted-subset datasets, despite the large sequencing depth. Larger estimated clonotype richness was generally found for naive subsets than for memory subsets. Only blood was sampled, and tissue TCR repertoires likely differ from those in blood. Pairwise subsampling indicated that sequencing depth was expected to affect the degree of clonotype sharing among donors. Compared with non-shared clonotypes, clonotypes shared by all four sorted-subset donors had higher generation probabilities. Because the study included a small number of donors, the genetic and exposure-history diversity represented was limited.

CDR3 length: 17 amino acids, cysteine to phenylalanine. Only the CDR3 region is kept as DNA, spanning 51 bases read in frame from base 1. Trimming accounts for 0 bases at V and 7 bases at J, while the number of junction bases matched to no gene is 10. The germline V gene supplies CDR1 SGHAT and CDR2 FQNNGV. The receptor's source is a man between 18 and 35 years old in good health. Some clones in this sample may be carry-over from other donors' samples. The sequence links TRBV11-2 to TRBJ2-1; a stretch of 9 junction bases matches TRBD1. Sequenced: memory CD8+ T cells from PBMCs. The sample's cell subset or site label, decoded: CD45RO+ cells pooled with CCR7-negative TemRA cells. The DNA is TGTGCCAGCAGCTTAGATCGGAGGGGACAGGGTGTTAATGAGCAGTTCTTC. This gives the protein CASSLDRRGQGVNEQFF.